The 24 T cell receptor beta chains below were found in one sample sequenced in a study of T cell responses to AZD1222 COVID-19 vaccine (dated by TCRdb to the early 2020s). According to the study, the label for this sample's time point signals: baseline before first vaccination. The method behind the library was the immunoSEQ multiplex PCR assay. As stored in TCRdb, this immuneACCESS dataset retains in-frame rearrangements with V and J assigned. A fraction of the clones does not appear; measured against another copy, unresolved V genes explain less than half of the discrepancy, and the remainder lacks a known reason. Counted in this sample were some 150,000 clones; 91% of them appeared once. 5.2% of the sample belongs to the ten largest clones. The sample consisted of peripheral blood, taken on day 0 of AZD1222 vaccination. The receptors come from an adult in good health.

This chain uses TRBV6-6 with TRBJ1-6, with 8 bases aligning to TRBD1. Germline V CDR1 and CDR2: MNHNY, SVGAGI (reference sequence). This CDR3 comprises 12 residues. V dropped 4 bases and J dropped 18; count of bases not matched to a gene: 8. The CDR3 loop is CASSSRTGSPHF. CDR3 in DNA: TGTGCCAGCAGTTCCCGGACAGGGTCCCCCCACTTT.

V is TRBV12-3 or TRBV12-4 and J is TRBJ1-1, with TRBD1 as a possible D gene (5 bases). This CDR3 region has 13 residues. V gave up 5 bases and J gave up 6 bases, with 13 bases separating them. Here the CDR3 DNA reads TGTGCCAGCAGTCCCATGGGGGAGCCTGAAGCTTTCTTT. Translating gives CASSPMGEPEAFF.

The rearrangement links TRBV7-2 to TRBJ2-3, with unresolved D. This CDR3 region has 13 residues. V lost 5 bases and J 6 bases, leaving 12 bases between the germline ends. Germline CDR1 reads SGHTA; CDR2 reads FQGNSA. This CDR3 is CASSDAQWDTQYF. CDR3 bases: TGTGCCAGCAGCGATGCACAGTGGGATACGCAGTATTTT.

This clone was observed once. CDR3 coding DNA: TGTGCCAGCAGCTCCGGGTGGGTGCAGGGGCGGAACACTGAAGCTTTCTTT. Its translation is CASSSGWVQGRNTEAFF. The chain carries TRBV11-2 and TRBJ1-1; TRBD1 might be the D (6 bases). This CDR3 spans 17 amino acids. The V gene lost 4 bases and the J gene lost 1 base, with 19 bases spanning the gap. Germline V lookup: CDR1 SGHAT, CDR2 FQNNGV.

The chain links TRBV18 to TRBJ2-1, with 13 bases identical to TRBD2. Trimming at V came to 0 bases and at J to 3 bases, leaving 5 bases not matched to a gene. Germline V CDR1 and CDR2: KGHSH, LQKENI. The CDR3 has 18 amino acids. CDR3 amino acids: CASSPPRLAGGYYNEQFF. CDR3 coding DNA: TGTGCCAGCTCACCACCTCGACTAGCGGGAGGATACTACAATGAGCAGTTCTTC.

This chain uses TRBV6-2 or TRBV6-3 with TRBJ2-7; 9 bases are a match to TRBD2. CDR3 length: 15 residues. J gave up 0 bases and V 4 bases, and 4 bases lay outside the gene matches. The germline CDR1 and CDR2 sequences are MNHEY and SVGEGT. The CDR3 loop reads CASSFGRGGSYEQYF. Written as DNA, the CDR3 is TGTGCCAGCAGTTTCGGGCGGGGGGGCTCCTACGAGCAGTACTTC.

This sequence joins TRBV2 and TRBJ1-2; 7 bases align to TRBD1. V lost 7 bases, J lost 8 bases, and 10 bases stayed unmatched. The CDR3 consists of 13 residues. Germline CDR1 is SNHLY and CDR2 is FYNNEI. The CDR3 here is CASTQTGAGGYTF. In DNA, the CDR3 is TGTGCCAGCACTCAAACAGGGGCCGGGGGCTACACCTTC.

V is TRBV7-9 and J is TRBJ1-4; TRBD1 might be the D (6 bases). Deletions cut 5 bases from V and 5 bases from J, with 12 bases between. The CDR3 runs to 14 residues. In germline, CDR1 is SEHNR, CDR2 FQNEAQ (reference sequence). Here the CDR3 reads CASSQITGNEKLFF. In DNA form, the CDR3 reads TGTGCCAGCAGCCAGATCACAGGGAATGAAAAACTGTTTTTT.

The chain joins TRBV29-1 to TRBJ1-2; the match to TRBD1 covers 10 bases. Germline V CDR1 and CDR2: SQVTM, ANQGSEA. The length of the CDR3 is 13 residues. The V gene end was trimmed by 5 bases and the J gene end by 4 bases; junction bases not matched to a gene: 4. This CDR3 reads CSVLTGGLYGYTF. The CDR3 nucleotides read TGCAGCGTTTTGACAGGGGGCCTCTATGGCTACACCTTC.

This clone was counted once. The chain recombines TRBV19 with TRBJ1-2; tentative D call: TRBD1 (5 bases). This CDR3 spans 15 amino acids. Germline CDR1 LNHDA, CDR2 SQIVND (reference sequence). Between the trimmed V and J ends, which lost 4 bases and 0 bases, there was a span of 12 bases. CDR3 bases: TGTGCCAGTAGTACCGGGGCCCGCACTAACTATGGCTACACCTTC. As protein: CASSTGARTNYGYTF. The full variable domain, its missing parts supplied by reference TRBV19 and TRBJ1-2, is DGGITQSPKYLFRKEGQNVTLSCEQNLNHDAMYWYRQDPGQGLRLIYYSQIVNDFQKGDIAEGYSVSREKKESFPLTVTSAQKNPTAFYLCASSTGARTNYGYTFGSGTRLTVV.

The DNA for the CDR3 is TGTGCCAGCAGCTTAGCGCGGGTCGCTGGAGGCAACTATGGCTACACCTTC. It specifies CASSLARVAGGNYGYTF. V is TRBV7-8 and J is TRBJ1-2, with D hard to call. Trimming took 0 bases from V and 2 from J, leaving 16 bases between them. CDR1 SGHVS and CDR2 FQNEAQ come from the germline V gene. This CDR3 is 17 amino acids long.

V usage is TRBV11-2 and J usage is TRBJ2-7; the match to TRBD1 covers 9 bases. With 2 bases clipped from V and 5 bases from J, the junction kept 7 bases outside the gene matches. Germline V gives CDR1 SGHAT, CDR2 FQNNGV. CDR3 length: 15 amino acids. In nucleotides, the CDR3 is TGTGCCAGCAGCTTATTGAGGGACAGGGCGAACGAGCAGTACTTC. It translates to CASSLLRDRANEQYF.

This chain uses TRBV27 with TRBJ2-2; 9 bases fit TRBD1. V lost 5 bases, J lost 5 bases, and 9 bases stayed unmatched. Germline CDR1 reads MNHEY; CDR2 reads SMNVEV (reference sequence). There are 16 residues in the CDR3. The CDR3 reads CASSNWDRAGTGELFF. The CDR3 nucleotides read TGTGCCAGCAGTAACTGGGACAGGGCGGGGACCGGGGAGCTGTTTTTT.

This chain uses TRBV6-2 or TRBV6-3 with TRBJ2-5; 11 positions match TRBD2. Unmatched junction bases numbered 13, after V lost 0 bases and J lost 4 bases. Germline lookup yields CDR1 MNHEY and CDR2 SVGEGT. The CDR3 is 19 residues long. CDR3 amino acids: CASSYSSLAGGPFLETQYF. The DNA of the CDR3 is TGTGCCAGCAGTTACTCGAGTCTAGCGGGAGGCCCCTTTCTAGAGACCCAGTACTTC.

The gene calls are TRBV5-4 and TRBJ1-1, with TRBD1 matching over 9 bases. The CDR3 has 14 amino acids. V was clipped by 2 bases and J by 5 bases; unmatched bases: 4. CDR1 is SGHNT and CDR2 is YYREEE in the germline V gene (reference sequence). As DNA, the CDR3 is TGTGCCAGCAGCTTCGACAGGGGGGGAACTGAAGCTTTCTTT. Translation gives CASSFDRGGTEAFF.

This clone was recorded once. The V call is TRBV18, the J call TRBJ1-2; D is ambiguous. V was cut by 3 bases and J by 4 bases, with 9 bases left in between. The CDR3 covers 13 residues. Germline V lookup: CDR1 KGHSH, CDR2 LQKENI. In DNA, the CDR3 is TGTGCCAGCTCACCCGAGCACACCTATGGCTACACCTTC. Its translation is CASSPEHTYGYTF.

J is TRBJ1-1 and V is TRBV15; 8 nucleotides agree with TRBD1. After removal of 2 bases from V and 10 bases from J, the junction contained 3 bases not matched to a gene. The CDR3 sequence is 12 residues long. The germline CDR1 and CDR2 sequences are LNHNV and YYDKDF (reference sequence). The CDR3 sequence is CATSRTTGGAFF. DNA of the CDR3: TGTGCCACCAGCAGAACCACAGGGGGAGCTTTCTTT.

CDR3 residues: CASSYRAQTTPLHF. The CDR3 DNA follows: TGTGCCAGCAGTTACCGGGCCCAAACTACACCCCTCCACTTT. The J gene is TRBJ1-6, the V gene TRBV6-5; D remains ambiguous. Between the trimmed V and J ends, which lost 2 bases and 11 bases, there was a span of 13 bases. Per germline, CDR1 MNHEY and CDR2 SVGAGI. This CDR3 is 14 amino acids long.

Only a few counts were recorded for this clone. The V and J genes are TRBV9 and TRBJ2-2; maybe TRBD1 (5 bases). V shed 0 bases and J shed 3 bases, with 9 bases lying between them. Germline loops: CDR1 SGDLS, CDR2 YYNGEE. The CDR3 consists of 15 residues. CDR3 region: CASSVVLGDTGELFF. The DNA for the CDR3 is TGTGCCAGCAGCGTAGTCTTAGGGGACACCGGGGAGCTGTTTTTT.

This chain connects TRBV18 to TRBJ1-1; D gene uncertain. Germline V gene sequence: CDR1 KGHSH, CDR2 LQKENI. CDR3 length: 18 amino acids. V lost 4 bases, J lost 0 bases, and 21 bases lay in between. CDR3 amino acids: CASSLTTQPTNMNTEAFF. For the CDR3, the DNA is TGTGCCAGCTCACTCACTACACAACCGACGAATATGAACACTGAAGCTTTCTTT.

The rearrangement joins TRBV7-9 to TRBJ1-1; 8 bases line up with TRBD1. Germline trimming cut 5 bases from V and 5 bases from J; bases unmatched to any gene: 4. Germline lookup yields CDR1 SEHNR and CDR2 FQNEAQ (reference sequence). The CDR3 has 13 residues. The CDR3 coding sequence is TGTGCCAGCAGCCCACAGGGGGGAACTGAAGCTTTCTTT. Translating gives CASSPQGGTEAFF.

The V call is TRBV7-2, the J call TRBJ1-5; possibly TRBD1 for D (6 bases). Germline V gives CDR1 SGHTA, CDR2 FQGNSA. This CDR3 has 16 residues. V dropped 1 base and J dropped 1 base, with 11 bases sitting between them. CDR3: CASSLEQGGSNQPQHF. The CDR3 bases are TGTGCCAGCAGCTTAGAACAGGGAGGGAGCAATCAGCCCCAGCATTTT.

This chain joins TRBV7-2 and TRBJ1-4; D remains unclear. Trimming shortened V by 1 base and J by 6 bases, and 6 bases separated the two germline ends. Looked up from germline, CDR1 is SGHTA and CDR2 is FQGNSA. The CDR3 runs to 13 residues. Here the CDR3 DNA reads TGTGCCAGCAGCTTAGTGTCGGATGAAAAACTGTTTTTT. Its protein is CASSLVSDEKLFF.

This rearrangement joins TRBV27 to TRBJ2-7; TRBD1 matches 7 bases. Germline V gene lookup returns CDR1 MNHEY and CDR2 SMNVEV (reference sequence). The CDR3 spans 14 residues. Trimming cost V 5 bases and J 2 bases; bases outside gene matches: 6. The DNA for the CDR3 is TGTGCCAGCAGTAGAGGGACAGTCCCCTACGAGCAGTACTTC. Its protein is CASSRGTVPYEQYF.